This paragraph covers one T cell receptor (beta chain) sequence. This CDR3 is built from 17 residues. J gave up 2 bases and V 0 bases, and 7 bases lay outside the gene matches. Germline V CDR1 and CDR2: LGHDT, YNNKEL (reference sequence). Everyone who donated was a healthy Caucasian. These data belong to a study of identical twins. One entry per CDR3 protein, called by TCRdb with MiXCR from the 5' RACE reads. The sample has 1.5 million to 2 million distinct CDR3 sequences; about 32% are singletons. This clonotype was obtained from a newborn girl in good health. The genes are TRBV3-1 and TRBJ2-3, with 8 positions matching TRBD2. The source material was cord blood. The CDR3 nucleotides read TGTGCCAGCAGCCAAGATTTGGGACTAGGGAACACAGATACGCAGTATTTT. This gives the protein CASSQDLGLGNTDTQYF.